These T cell receptor beta chains were read from a single sample in a study of blood T cell repertoires in COVID-19. Profiling relied on immunoSEQ multiplex PCR, and the TCRdb table lists in-frame clones only, not all of them. The sample shows around 72,000 clones, 75% to 90% of them seen only once. Material: peripheral blood. All receptors come from a woman of 80 years or more with acute or convalescent COVID-19. CDR3s include the opening cysteine and the closing phenylalanine or tryptophan. D genes are given only for firm matches. Clone size is shown for a subset of rows, as once, few, many or a class of expanded clone.

v_gene: TRBV10-1; abundance: NA; j_gene: TRBJ2-3; d_gene: TRBD2; CDR3aa: CASSEGAGGRDTQYF; CDR3nt: TGCGCCAGCAGTGAAGGAGCGGGAGGGCGGGATACGCAGTATTTT
v_gene: TRBV30; abundance: NA; j_gene: TRBJ1-2; d_gene: TRBD1; CDR3aa: CAWSSDRAYGYTF; CDR3nt: TGTGCCTGGAGCTCGGACAGGGCTTATGGCTACACCTTC
v_gene: TRBV4-1; abundance: NA; j_gene: TRBJ2-1; d_gene: NA; CDR3aa: CASSLDSSGFNEQFF; CDR3nt: TGCGCCAGCAGCTTAGACTCCTCGGGGTTCAATGAGCAGTTCTTC
v_gene: TRBV2; abundance: NA; j_gene: TRBJ2-7; d_gene: TRBD1; CDR3aa: CASRAGTGGAIGYEQYF; CDR3nt: TGTGCCAGCAGAGCCGGGACAGGGGGCGCGATCGGCTACGAGCAGTACTTC
v_gene: TRBV29-1; abundance: NA; j_gene: TRBJ1-1; d_gene: NA; CDR3aa: CSVSGANEAFF; CDR3nt: TGCAGCGTTTCAGGGGCGAATGAAGCTTTCTTT
v_gene: TRBV7-2; abundance: NA; j_gene: TRBJ2-1; d_gene: TRBD1; CDR3aa: CASSFRDRAVDEQFF; CDR3nt: TGTGCCAGCAGCTTCCGGGACAGGGCTGTCGATGAGCAGTTCTTC
v_gene: TRBV11-2; abundance: NA; j_gene: TRBJ1-2; d_gene: TRBD1; CDR3aa: CASSLQGAGGYTF; CDR3nt: TGTGCCAGCAGCTTACAGGGGGCAGGTGGCTACACCTTC
v_gene: TRBV18; abundance: NA; j_gene: TRBJ2-7; d_gene: TRBD1; CDR3aa: CASSPAGQGARYEQYF; CDR3nt: TGTGCCAGCTCACCAGCGGGACAGGGGGCGCGCTACGAGCAGTACTTC
v_gene: TRBV27; abundance: NA; j_gene: TRBJ2-3; d_gene: TRBD2; CDR3aa: CASSLLQRERGDTQYF; CDR3nt: TGTGCCAGCAGTTTACTCCAGCGGGAAAGAGGAGATACGCAGTATTTT
v_gene: TRBV27; abundance: NA; j_gene: TRBJ2-1; d_gene: NA; CDR3aa: CASSLSRGEQFF; CDR3nt: TGTGCCAGCAGTTTATCGAGAGGCGAGCAGTTCTTC
v_gene: TRBV5-1; abundance: once; j_gene: TRBJ2-7; d_gene: TRBD1; CDR3aa: CASSQTAPTGGTYEQYF; CDR3nt: TGCGCCAGCTCCCAAACGGCCCCGACAGGGGGCACTTACGAGCAGTACTTC
v_gene: TRBV5-1; abundance: NA; j_gene: TRBJ1-1; d_gene: NA; CDR3aa: CASSSYDTATEAFF; CDR3nt: TGCGCCAGCAGCTCATACGACACAGCTACCGAAGCTTTCTTT
v_gene: TRBV6-5; abundance: once; j_gene: TRBJ1-5; d_gene: TRBD1; CDR3aa: CASSDDRDQPQHF; CDR3nt: TGTGCCAGCAGCGACGACAGGGATCAGCCCCAGCATTTT
v_gene: TRBV5-6; abundance: NA; j_gene: TRBJ1-1; d_gene: TRBD1; CDR3aa: CASSSKGQGNTEAFF; CDR3nt: TGTGCCAGCAGCTCTAAGGGACAGGGGAACACTGAAGCTTTCTTT
v_gene: TRBV24-1; abundance: NA; j_gene: TRBJ1-1; d_gene: NA; CDR3aa: CATSDRANTEAFF; CDR3nt: TGTGCCACCAGTGACAGGGCAAACACTGAAGCTTTCTTT
v_gene: TRBV3-1/TRBV3-2; abundance: NA; j_gene: TRBJ1-2; d_gene: TRBD1; CDR3aa: CASSFTTGTGSGYTF; CDR3nt: TGTGCCAGCAGCTTTACTACCGGGACAGGGAGTGGCTACACCTTC
v_gene: TRBV30; abundance: NA; j_gene: TRBJ2-2; d_gene: NA; CDR3aa: CAWSAERSNTGELFF; CDR3nt: TGTGCCTGGAGTGCGGAGCGGTCGAACACCGGGGAGCTGTTTTTT
v_gene: TRBV7-9; abundance: NA; j_gene: TRBJ2-3; d_gene: TRBD2; CDR3aa: CASSSAGTSRSTDTQYF; CDR3nt: TGTGCCAGCAGCTCGGCCGGGACTAGCAGAAGCACAGATACGCAGTATTTT
v_gene: TRBV18; abundance: once; j_gene: TRBJ1-3; d_gene: TRBD1; CDR3aa: CASSLRTGDHSSSGNTIYF; CDR3nt: TGTGCCAGCTCCCTAAGGACAGGCGACCATTCCTCCTCTGGAAACACCATATATTTT
v_gene: TRBV6-5; abundance: NA; j_gene: TRBJ1-5; d_gene: NA; CDR3aa: CASSYWGQSSNQPQHF; CDR3nt: TGTGCCAGCAGTTACTGGGGGCAGTCTAGCAATCAGCCCCAGCATTTT
v_gene: TRBV19; abundance: few; j_gene: TRBJ2-2; d_gene: NA; CDR3aa: CASSLGQNTGELFF; CDR3nt: TGTGCCAGTAGCTTGGGACAGAACACCGGGGAGCTGTTTTTT
v_gene: TRBV5-1; abundance: NA; j_gene: TRBJ2-5; d_gene: NA; CDR3aa: CASSVKIAETQYF; CDR3nt: TGCGCCAGCAGCGTGAAAATAGCAGAGACCCAGTACTTC
v_gene: TRBV3-1/TRBV3-2; abundance: NA; j_gene: TRBJ1-2; d_gene: TRBD1; CDR3aa: CASSHRDRSSGYTF; CDR3nt: TGTGCCAGCAGTCACCGGGACAGGTCCTCTGGCTACACCTTC
v_gene: TRBV19; abundance: NA; j_gene: TRBJ1-1; d_gene: NA; CDR3aa: CASSAQGIGDTEAFF; CDR3nt: TGTGCCAGTAGTGCGCAGGGGATCGGGGATACTGAAGCTTTCTTT
v_gene: TRBV5-8; abundance: NA; j_gene: TRBJ2-5; d_gene: NA; CDR3aa: CASSPRETQYF; CDR3nt: TGTGCCAGCAGCCCCAGGGAGACCCAGTACTTC
v_gene: TRBV30; abundance: NA; j_gene: TRBJ1-1; d_gene: NA; CDR3aa: CAWRQGNTEAFF; CDR3nt: TGTGCCTGGAGACAGGGAAACACTGAAGCTTTCTTT
v_gene: TRBV10-3; abundance: NA; j_gene: TRBJ2-2; d_gene: NA; CDR3aa: CAIGGHTNTGELFF; CDR3nt: TGTGCCATCGGCGGGCACACGAACACCGGGGAGCTGTTTTTT
v_gene: TRBV18; abundance: NA; j_gene: TRBJ1-4; d_gene: TRBD1; CDR3aa: CASSLRQGTNEKLFF; CDR3nt: TGTGCCAGCTCACTCCGACAGGGTACCAATGAAAAACTGTTTTTT
v_gene: TRBV3-1/TRBV3-2; abundance: NA; j_gene: TRBJ2-1; d_gene: TRBD1; CDR3aa: CASSQRDRVYNEQFF; CDR3nt: TGTGCCAGCAGCCAGCGGGACAGGGTTTACAATGAGCAGTTCTTC
v_gene: TRBV5-5; abundance: NA; j_gene: TRBJ1-2; d_gene: NA; CDR3aa: CASSINTGYGDGYTF; CDR3nt: TGTGCCAGCAGCATAAATACAGGGTATGGCGATGGCTACACCTTC
v_gene: TRBV18; abundance: NA; j_gene: TRBJ2-7; d_gene: TRBD1; CDR3aa: CASSALPPGQGPYEQYF; CDR3nt: TGTGCCAGCTCAGCTCTCCCCCCGGGACAGGGGCCCTACGAGCAGTACTTC
v_gene: TRBV10-3; abundance: once; j_gene: TRBJ2-3; d_gene: NA; CDR3aa: CAISAGGSDGSDTQYF; CDR3nt: TGTGCCATCAGTGCTGGGGGGAGTGACGGGTCGGATACGCAGTATTTT
v_gene: TRBV11-3; abundance: NA; j_gene: TRBJ1-1; d_gene: TRBD1; CDR3aa: CASSSRGRIGEAFF; CDR3nt: TGTGCCAGCAGCTCAAGGGGGCGAATTGGTGAAGCTTTCTTT
v_gene: TRBV4-2; abundance: NA; j_gene: TRBJ2-2; d_gene: TRBD2; CDR3aa: CASSSPGLAGVTGELFF; CDR3nt: TGTGCCAGCAGCTCTCCGGGACTAGCGGGCGTAACCGGGGAGCTGTTTTTT
v_gene: TRBV10-3; abundance: NA; j_gene: TRBJ1-6; d_gene: NA; CDR3aa: CAISAGESSYNSPLHF; CDR3nt: TGTGCCATCAGTGCGGGGGAAAGCTCCTATAATTCACCCCTCCACTTT
v_gene: TRBV7-9; abundance: NA; j_gene: TRBJ2-3; d_gene: NA; CDR3aa: CASSLVGGDTDTQYF; CDR3nt: TGTGCCAGCAGCTTAGTCGGCGGCGACACAGATACGCAGTATTTT
v_gene: TRBV3-1/TRBV3-2; abundance: NA; j_gene: TRBJ2-4; d_gene: NA; CDR3aa: CASSQGELAKNIQYF; CDR3nt: TGTGCCAGCAGCCAAGGCGAACTAGCCAAAAACATTCAGTACTTC
v_gene: TRBV28; abundance: NA; j_gene: TRBJ1-2; d_gene: TRBD1; CDR3aa: CASVFAGGNFGYTF; CDR3nt: TGTGCGAGCGTTTTCGCAGGGGGCAATTTCGGCTACACCTTC
v_gene: TRBV7-9; abundance: NA; j_gene: TRBJ2-5; d_gene: TRBD2; CDR3aa: CASILSTSGRTSQETQYF; CDR3nt: TGTGCCAGCATCTTGTCCACTAGCGGGAGGACCAGCCAAGAGACCCAGTACTTC
v_gene: TRBV5-6; abundance: NA; j_gene: TRBJ1-5; d_gene: NA; CDR3aa: CASTGLGSNQPQHF; CDR3nt: TGTGCGAGTACAGGGCTGGGGAGCAATCAGCCCCAGCATTTT
v_gene: TRBV12-5; abundance: NA; j_gene: TRBJ2-2; d_gene: TRBD1; CDR3aa: CASGLSTGGSNTGELFF; CDR3nt: TGTGCTAGTGGTTTGTCTACAGGGGGCTCGAACACCGGGGAGCTGTTTTTT
v_gene: TRBV10-3; abundance: NA; j_gene: TRBJ2-2; d_gene: NA; CDR3aa: CAISESTFSHTGELFF; CDR3nt: TGTGCCATCAGTGAGTCGACTTTTAGTCACACCGGGGAGCTGTTTTTT
v_gene: TRBV7-2; abundance: NA; j_gene: TRBJ2-5; d_gene: TRBD2; CDR3aa: CASSPRGTSATRGETQYF; CDR3nt: TGTGCCAGCAGCCCTAGGGGGACTAGCGCCACCCGAGGGGAGACCCAGTACTTC